This T cell receptor beta chain originates from a study of blood T cell repertoires in COVID-19. In the original workflow: Amplified reference gene primers provided the basis for estimating nucleated cell counts. Libraries were prepared by immunoSEQ multiplex PCR; TCRdb keeps only in-frame clonotypes and omits some of them. V and J calls and clone size are those listed in that table; D and trimming were worked out from the DNA. The data contain fewer than 150,000 clones, around nine tenths of them singletons. The CDR3 runs to 13 residues. The V end lost 3 bases, the J end lost 7 bases, and 10 bases lay between the germline ends. Germline V gene data show CDR1 as SGHAT and CDR2 as FQNNGV. This clone has only one observation.

The material sequenced was peripheral blood. This rearrangement joins TRBV11-2 to TRBJ2-1; a weak D match, TRBD2 (6 bases). This receptor was obtained from a man in his fifties or sixties with active or convalescent COVID-19. The CDR3 here is CASSFRDFNEQFF. The CDR3 DNA is TGTGCCAGCAGCTTCCGGGACTTTAATGAGCAGTTCTTC. The entire variable domain, with the rest obtained from reference TRBV11-2 and TRBJ2-1, is as follows: EAGVAQSPRYKIIEKRQSVAFWCNPISGHATLYWYQQILGQGPKLLIQFQNNGVVDDSQLPKDRFSAERLKGVDSTLKIQPAKLEDSAVYLCASSFRDFNEQFFGPGTRLTVL.